This passage covers 21 T cell receptor beta chains from one sample sequenced in a study of blood T cell repertoires in COVID-19. TCRdb's table, derived via immunoSEQ multiplex PCR, lists solely in-frame clones and lacks some. The sample lists roughly 79,000 clones; 65% to 85% were seen once. Sequencing was carried out using peripheral blood. The receptors were gathered from a man aged 50 to 59 with acute or convalescent COVID-19.

The chain has TRBV19 and TRBJ1-2; 7 bases match TRBD1. V shed 3 bases, J shed 4 bases, and the junction held 5 bases outside the gene matches. The CDR3 length is 14 residues. The germline gives CDR1 LNHDA, CDR2 SQIVND (reference sequence). The CDR3 nucleotides are TGTGCCAGTAGTATCGACAGGGTTACCTATGGCTACACCTTC. It yields the protein CASSIDRVTYGYTF.

The rearrangement uses TRBV6-5 and TRBJ2-7; TRBD1 matches 7 bases. The germline gives CDR1 MNHEY, CDR2 SVGAGI. The CDR3 runs 13 residues. J lost 2 bases, V lost 6 bases, and 4 bases had no gene match. The CDR3 DNA reads TGTGCCAGCAGCCGAGGGGGCCCCTACGAGCAGTACTTC. Translation: CASSRGGPYEQYF.

This chain connects TRBV18 to TRBJ2-3; 13 bases fit TRBD2. The CDR3 has 15 amino acids. After removal of 1 base from V and 5 bases from J, the junction contained 0 bases not matched to a gene. Germline V gene data show CDR1 as KGHSH and CDR2 as LQKENI. The CDR3 DNA is TGTGCCAGCTCACCACGGACTAGCGGGGGAGATACGCAGTATTTT. It is translated as CASSPRTSGGDTQYF.

J is TRBJ2-7 and V is TRBV28; 9 positions match TRBD1. CDR1 MDHEN and CDR2 SYDVKM come from the germline V gene. V lost 5 bases, J lost 7 bases, and 12 bases stayed unmatched. This CDR3 contains 15 residues. The CDR3 DNA follows: TGTGCCAGCAGTCCGCCGCGGACAGGGGTGGGGGAGCAGTACTTC. Translated, it gives CASSPPRTGVGEQYF.

The CDR3 DNA reads as TGTGCCAGCAGCTCCCTCCGGGGTACAGATACGCAGTATTTT. Translation: CASSSLRGTDTQYF. This chain connects TRBV7-9 to TRBJ2-3, with D perhaps TRBD2 (5 bases). CDR1 and CDR2 (germline): SEHNR, FQNEAQ (reference sequence). This CDR3 region has 14 residues. V was clipped by 4 bases and J by 3 bases, with 11 bases between them.

This clone was detected only once. V and J are TRBV7-2 and TRBJ1-5; 11 bases map to TRBD1. The CDR3 spans 16 residues. V lost 0 bases to trimming and J lost 5 bases; unmatched junction nucleotides: 3. Germline CDR1 SGHTA, CDR2 FQGNSA. The CDR3 spells CASSLALDRGHQPQHF. The DNA for the CDR3 is TGTGCCAGCAGCTTAGCGCTGGACAGGGGGCATCAGCCCCAGCATTTT.

The chain uses TRBV21-1 and TRBJ2-1; the D call in the table, TRBD2, was not verified against the DNA. TRBV21-1 constitutes a pseudogene. The CDR3 is made up of 16 amino acids. For the CDR3, the DNA is TGTGCCAGCAATGGGACTAGCGGGAGCCGGGTCAATGAGCAGTTCTTC. It yields the protein CASNGTSGSRVNEQFF.

The V gene is TRBV5-1, the J gene TRBJ2-3; TRBD2 matches 9 bases. V shed 3 bases and J 1 base; nucleotides not matched to a gene: 3. The CDR3 has 15 amino acids. CDR1 and CDR2 (germline): SGHRS, YFSETQ. The CDR3 DNA sequence: TGCGCCAGCAGCTCTAGGACTAGCGGCACAGATACGCAGTATTTT. Encoded protein: CASSSRTSGTDTQYF.

In this sample, this clone turned up a few times. This chain joins TRBV11-2 and TRBJ2-2; 7 bases align to TRBD2. Trimming took 3 bases from V and 7 from J; bases not matched to a gene: 8. The CDR3 has 15 amino acids. Germline V gives CDR1 SGHAT, CDR2 FQNNGV. CDR3 sequence (DNA): TGTGCCAGCAGCTTGACGGCGGGAGAGGGCGGGGAGCTGTTTTTT. Protein product: CASSLTAGEGGELFF.

The rearrangement joins TRBV25-1 to TRBJ1-3; D remains unclear. The CDR3 is 14 amino acids. From germline, CDR1 is MGHDK and CDR2 SYGVNS. The V gene lost 5 bases and the J gene lost 0 bases, with 8 bases spanning the gap. The CDR3 nucleotides read TGTGCCAGCAGTTATACCGGCTCTGGAAACACCATATATTTT. Translating gives CASSYTGSGNTIYF.

The DNA of the CDR3 is TGTGCCAGTAGTATCTCGGTTTCGAACACTGAAGCTTTCTTT. Translating gives CASSISVSNTEAFF. The chain employs TRBV19 and TRBJ1-1; D remains ambiguous. V lost 3 bases to trimming and J lost 1 base, with 9 bases between them. CDR1 is LNHDA, CDR2 SQIVND, per germline (reference sequence). CDR3 length: 14 residues.

This rearrangement joins TRBV7-8 to TRBJ1-2, with D perhaps TRBD1 (5 bases). Germline-derived CDR1 and CDR2 are SGHVS and FQNEAQ. This CDR3 has 16 amino acids. The V end was cut by 5 bases, the J end by 2 bases, with 18 bases between. This chain's CDR3 is CASSPWGRKKNYGYTF. CDR3 DNA: TGTGCCAGCAGCCCTTGGGGCAGAAAGAAGAACTATGGCTACACCTTC.

V usage is TRBV10-3 and J usage is TRBJ2-1, with 7 bases identical to TRBD1. V shed 6 bases and J 7 bases; nucleotides not matched to a gene: 6. Germline loops: CDR1 ENHRY, CDR2 SYGVKD. The CDR3 is 13 residues long. This CDR3 is CAISLDRKNEQFF. The CDR3 DNA is TGTGCCATCAGCCTGGACAGGAAAAATGAGCAGTTCTTC.

This clone has only a few counts. The chain couples TRBV9 to TRBJ2-1; D is perhaps TRBD2 (5 bases). CDR3 size: 16 residues. The ends were cut back, 3 bases at V and 0 bases at J, with 13 bases in the middle. CDR1 SGDLS and CDR2 YYNGEE come from the germline V gene. CDR3 nucleotides: TGTGCCAGCAGCGGACGCCCCGGGAACTCCTACAATGAGCAGTTCTTC. Translation gives CASSGRPGNSYNEQFF.

This clone was detected only once. The rearrangement joins TRBV6-2 or TRBV6-3 to TRBJ1-5, with D hard to call. The V end lost 5 bases, the J end lost 0 bases, and 14 bases lay between the germline ends. Per germline, CDR1 MNHEY and CDR2 SVGEGT. The CDR3 runs 16 residues. The CDR3 reads CASSTAGGNSNQPQHF. CDR3 nucleotides: TGTGCCAGCAGTACCGCGGGTGGAAATAGCAATCAGCCCCAGCATTTT.

J is TRBJ2-7 and V is TRBV5-1; unclear D gene. The CDR3 is made up of 11 amino acids. V gave up 3 bases and J gave up 3 bases, with 4 bases separating them. The V gene's germline CDR1 is SGHRS and CDR2 YFSETQ. The CDR3 protein is CASSSNYEQYF. In DNA, the CDR3 is TGCGCCAGCAGCTCTAACTACGAGCAGTACTTC.

The V gene is TRBV10-3, the J gene TRBJ2-7, with 10 bases fitting TRBD1. The CDR3 has 14 amino acids. The ends lost 7 bases at V and 3 bases at J; junction bases unmatched: 6. Germline V gene sequence: CDR1 ENHRY, CDR2 SYGVKD. CDR3 sequence: CAITGDRGGYEQYF. Written as DNA, the CDR3 is TGTGCCATCACCGGGGACAGGGGAGGCTACGAGCAGTACTTC.

The CDR3 bases are TGTGCCAGCAGCTTAATGAGAGGCACTGAAGCTTTCTTT. It encodes CASSLMRGTEAFF. The chain links TRBV7-2 to TRBJ1-1, with D uncertain. Trimming cost V 2 bases and J 4 bases, with 8 bases left between them. CDR3 length: 13 amino acids. The germline CDR1 and CDR2 sequences are SGHTA and FQGNSA.

This clone showed up just once. This chain uses TRBV13 with TRBJ2-7, with 13 bases that match TRBD2. The junction had 6 bases not matched to a gene; V was cut back by 5 bases and J by 2 bases. CDR3 size: 16 residues. Germline V gene sequence: CDR1 PRHDT, CDR2 FYEKMQ (reference sequence). The DNA of the CDR3 is TGTGCCAGCAGCATCCCTACTAGCGGGGGGGCCTACGAGCAGTACTTC. Translated: CASSIPTSGGAYEQYF. Variable domain in full (rest from reference TRBV13 and TRBJ2-7): AAGVIQSPRHLIKEKRETATLKCYPIPRHDTVYWYQQGPGQDPQFLISFYEKMQSDKGSIPDRFSAQQFSDYHSELNMSSLELGDSALYFCASSIPTSGGAYEQYFGPGTRLTVT.

A single count supports this clone. The chain employs TRBV7-6 and TRBJ2-1, with TRBD1 identical over 8 bases. After removal of 6 bases from V and 3 bases from J, the junction contained 7 bases not matched to a gene. Germline V gene data show CDR1 as SGHVS and CDR2 as FNYEAQ. There are 15 residues in the CDR3. The CDR3 sequence: CASSLDRVNYNEQFF. CDR3 in DNA: TGTGCCAGCAGTCTGGACAGGGTGAACTACAATGAGCAGTTCTTC. Based on the CDR3 plus reference TRBV7-6 and TRBJ2-1, the full variable domain is GAGVSQSPRYKVTKRGQDVALRCDPISGHVSLYWYRQALGQGPEFLTYFNYEAQQDKSGLPNDRFSAERPEGSISTLTIQRTEQRDSAMYRCASSLDRVNYNEQFFGPGTRLTVL.

The chain is built from TRBV7-9 and TRBJ2-7; TRBD2 matches at 13 bases. The CDR3 sequence is 16 residues long. The V and J ends lost 1 base and 5 bases, in that order; junction bases with no gene match: 5. The germline CDR1 and CDR2 sequences are SEHNR and FQNEAQ (reference sequence). In DNA form, the CDR3 reads TGTGCCAGCAGCTTAGTAGGGACTAGCGGGACTGACGAGCAGTACTTC. Translated, it gives CASSLVGTSGTDEQYF.